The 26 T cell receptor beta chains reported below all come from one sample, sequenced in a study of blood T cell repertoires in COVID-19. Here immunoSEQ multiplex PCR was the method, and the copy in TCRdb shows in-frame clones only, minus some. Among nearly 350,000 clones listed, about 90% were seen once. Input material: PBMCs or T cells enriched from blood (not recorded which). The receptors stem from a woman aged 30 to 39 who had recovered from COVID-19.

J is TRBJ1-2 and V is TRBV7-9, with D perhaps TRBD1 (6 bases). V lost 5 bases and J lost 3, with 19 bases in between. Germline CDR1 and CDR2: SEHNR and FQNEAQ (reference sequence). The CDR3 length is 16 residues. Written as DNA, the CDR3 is TGTGCCAGCAGCACCCGGGGGGGGCAGGTGGACTATGGCTACACCTTC. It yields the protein CASSTRGGQVDYGYTF.

In nucleotides, the CDR3 is TGTGCCAGTACCCCACGAGGCCGGCGGGGGGCGGACAATGAGCAGTTCTTC. It codes for CASTPRGRRGADNEQFF. The rearrangement links TRBV19 to TRBJ2-1; 8 nucleotides line up with TRBD2. The CDR3 covers 17 residues. Germline V lookup: CDR1 LNHDA, CDR2 SQIVND (reference sequence). Germline trimming cut 7 bases from V and 5 bases from J; bases unmatched to any gene: 16.

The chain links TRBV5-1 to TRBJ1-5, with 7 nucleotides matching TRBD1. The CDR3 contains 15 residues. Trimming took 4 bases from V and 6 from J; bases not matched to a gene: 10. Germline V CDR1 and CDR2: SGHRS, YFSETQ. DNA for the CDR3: TGCGCCAGCAGCCTAATGACAGGGCAGGGTCAGCCCCAGCATTTT. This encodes CASSLMTGQGQPQHF.

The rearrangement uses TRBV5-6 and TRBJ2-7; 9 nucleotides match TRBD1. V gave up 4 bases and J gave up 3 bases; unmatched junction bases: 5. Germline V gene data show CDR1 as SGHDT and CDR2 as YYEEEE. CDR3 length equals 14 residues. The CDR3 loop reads CASSDPGQGYEQYF. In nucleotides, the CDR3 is TGTGCCAGCAGCGACCCGGGACAGGGCTACGAGCAGTACTTC.

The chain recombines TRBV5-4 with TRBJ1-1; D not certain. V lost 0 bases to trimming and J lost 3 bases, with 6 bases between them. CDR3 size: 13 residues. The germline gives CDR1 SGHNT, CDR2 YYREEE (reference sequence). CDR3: CASSLGRDTEAFF. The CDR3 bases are TGTGCCAGCAGCTTGGGGAGGGACACTGAAGCTTTCTTT. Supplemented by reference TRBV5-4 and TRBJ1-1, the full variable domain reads ETGVTQSPTHLIKTRGQQVTLRCSSQSGHNTVSWYQQALGQGPQFIFQYYREEENGRGNFPPRFSGLQFPNYSSELNVNALELDDSALYLCASSLGRDTEAFFGQGTRLTVV.

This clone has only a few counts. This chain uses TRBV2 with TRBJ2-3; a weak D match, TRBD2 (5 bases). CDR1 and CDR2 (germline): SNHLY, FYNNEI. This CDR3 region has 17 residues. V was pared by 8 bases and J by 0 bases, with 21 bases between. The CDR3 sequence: CASEPFRPSPSTDTQYF. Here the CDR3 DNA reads TGTGCCAGCGAACCGTTCAGGCCTAGCCCTAGCACAGATACGCAGTATTTT.

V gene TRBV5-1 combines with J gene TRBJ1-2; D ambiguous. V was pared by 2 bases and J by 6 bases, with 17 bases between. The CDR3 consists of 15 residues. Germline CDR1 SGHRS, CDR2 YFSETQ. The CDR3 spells CASSFGQEGINGYTF. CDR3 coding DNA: TGCGCCAGCAGCTTCGGCCAGGAGGGAATCAATGGCTACACCTTC.

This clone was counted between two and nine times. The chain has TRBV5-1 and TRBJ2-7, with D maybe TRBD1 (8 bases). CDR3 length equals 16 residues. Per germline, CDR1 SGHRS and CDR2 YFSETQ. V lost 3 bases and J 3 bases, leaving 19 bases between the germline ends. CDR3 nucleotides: TGCGCCAGCAGCTCCCACGGGGGGACAGGAAGCTACGAGCAGTACTTC. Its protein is CASSSHGGTGSYEQYF.

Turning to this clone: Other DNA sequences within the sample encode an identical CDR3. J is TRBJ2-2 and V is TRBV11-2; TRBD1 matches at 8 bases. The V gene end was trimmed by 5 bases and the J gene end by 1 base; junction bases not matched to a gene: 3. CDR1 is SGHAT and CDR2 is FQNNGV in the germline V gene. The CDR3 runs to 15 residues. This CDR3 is CASSLGTGNTGELFF. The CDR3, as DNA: TGTGCCAGCAGCCTCGGGACAGGGAACACCGGGGAGCTGTTTTTT.

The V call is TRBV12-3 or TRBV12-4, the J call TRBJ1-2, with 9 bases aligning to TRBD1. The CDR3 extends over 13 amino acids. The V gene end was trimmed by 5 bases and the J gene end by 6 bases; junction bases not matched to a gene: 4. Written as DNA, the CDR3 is TGTGCCAGCAGTGAGACAGGGGGGGATGGCTACACCTTC. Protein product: CASSETGGDGYTF.

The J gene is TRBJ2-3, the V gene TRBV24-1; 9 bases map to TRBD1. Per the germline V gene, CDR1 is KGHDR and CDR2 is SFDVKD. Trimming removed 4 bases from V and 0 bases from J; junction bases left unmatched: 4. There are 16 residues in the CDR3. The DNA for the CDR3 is TGTGCCACCAGTGACCCCGGGACAGGGAGCACAGATACGCAGTATTTT. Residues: CATSDPGTGSTDTQYF.

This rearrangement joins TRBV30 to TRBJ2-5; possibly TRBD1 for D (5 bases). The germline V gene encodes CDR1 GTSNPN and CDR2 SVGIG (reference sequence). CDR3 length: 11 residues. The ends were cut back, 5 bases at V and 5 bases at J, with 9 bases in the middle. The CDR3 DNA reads TGTGCCTGGGGAAACAGGGAGACCCAGTACTTC. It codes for CAWGNRETQYF.

The CDR3 nucleotides read TGTGCCAGCAGCTTATGGAGCGGGGGGCAAACGACAAAAGGATGGCAGTTCTTC. Translated, it gives CASSLWSGGQTTKGWQFF. The chain is built from TRBV7-9 and TRBJ2-1, with 9 bases matching TRBD2. Per the germline V gene, CDR1 is SEHNR and CDR2 is FQNEAQ (reference sequence). The CDR3 is 18 residues long. Unmatched junction bases numbered 20, after V lost 2 bases and J lost 12 bases.

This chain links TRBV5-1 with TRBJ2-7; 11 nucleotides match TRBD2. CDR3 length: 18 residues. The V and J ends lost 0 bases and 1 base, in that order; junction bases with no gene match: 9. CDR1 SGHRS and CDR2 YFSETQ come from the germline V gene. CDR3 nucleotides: TGCGCCAGCAGCTTGGGCCCCTCTAGCGGGGGGCGATCCTACGAGCAGTACTTC. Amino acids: CASSLGPSSGGRSYEQYF.

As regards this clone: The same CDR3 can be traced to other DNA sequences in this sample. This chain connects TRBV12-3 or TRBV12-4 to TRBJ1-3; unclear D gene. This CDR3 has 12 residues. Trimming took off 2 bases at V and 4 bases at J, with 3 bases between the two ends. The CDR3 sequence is CASSLSGNTIYF. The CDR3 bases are TGTGCCAGCAGTTTATCGGGAAACACCATATATTTT.

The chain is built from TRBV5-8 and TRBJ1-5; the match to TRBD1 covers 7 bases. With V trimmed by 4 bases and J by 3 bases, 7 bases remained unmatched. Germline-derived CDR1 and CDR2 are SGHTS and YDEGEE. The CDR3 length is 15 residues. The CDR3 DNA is TGTGCCAGCAGCCCCGGACAGGTGGCCAATCAGCCCCAGCATTTT. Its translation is CASSPGQVANQPQHF.

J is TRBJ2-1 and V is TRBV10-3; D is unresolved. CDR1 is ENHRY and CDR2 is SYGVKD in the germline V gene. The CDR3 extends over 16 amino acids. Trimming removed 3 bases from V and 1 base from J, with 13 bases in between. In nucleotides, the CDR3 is TGTGCCATCAGTGAAGTCGCAGGCACTTCCTACAATGAGCAGTTCTTC. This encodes CAISEVAGTSYNEQFF.

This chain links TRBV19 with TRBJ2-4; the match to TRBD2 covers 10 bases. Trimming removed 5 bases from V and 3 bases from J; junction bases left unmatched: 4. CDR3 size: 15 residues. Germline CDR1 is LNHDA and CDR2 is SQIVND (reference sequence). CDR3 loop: CASSSGTSVKNIQYF. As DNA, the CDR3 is TGTGCCAGTAGTTCCGGGACTAGCGTCAAAAACATTCAGTACTTC.

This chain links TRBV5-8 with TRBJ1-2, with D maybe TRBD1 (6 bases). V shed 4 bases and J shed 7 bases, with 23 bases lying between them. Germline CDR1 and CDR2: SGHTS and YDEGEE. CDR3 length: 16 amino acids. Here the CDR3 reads CASSLFPGQSIAGYTF. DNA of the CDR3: TGTGCCAGCAGCCTTTTCCCGGGACAATCTATCGCTGGCTACACCTTC.

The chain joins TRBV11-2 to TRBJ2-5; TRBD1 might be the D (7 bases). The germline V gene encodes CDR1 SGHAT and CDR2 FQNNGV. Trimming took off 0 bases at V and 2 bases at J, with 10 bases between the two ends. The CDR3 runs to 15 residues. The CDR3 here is CASSLEAGGQETQYF. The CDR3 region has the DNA TGTGCCAGCAGCTTAGAGGCAGGGGGGCAAGAGACCCAGTACTTC.

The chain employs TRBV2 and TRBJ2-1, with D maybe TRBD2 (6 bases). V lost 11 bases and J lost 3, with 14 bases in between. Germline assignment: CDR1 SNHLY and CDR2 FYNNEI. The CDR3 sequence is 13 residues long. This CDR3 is CAGPGLSYNEQFF. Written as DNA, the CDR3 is TGTGCCGGTCCGGGACTCAGCTACAATGAGCAGTTCTTC.

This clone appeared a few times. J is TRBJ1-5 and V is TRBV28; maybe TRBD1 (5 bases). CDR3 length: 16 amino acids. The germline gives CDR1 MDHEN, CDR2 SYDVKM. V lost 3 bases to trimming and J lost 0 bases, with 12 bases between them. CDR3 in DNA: TGTGCCAGCAGTTTCAGGGCACCGGGTAGCAATCAGCCCCAGCATTTT. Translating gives CASSFRAPGSNQPQHF.

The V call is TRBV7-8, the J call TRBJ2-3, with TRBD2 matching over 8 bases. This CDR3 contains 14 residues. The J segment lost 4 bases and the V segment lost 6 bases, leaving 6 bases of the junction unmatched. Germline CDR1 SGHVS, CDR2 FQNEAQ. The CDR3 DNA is TGTGCCAGCAGGTCCGGGGGGGGCGCAGATACGCAGTATTTT. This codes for CASRSGGGADTQYF. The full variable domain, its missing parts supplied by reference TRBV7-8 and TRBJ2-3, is GAGVSQSPRYKVAKRGQDVALRCDPISGHVSLFWYQQALGQGPEFLTYFQNEAQLDKSGLPSDRFFAERPEGSVSTLKIQRTQQEDSAVYLCASRSGGGADTQYFGPGTRLTVL.

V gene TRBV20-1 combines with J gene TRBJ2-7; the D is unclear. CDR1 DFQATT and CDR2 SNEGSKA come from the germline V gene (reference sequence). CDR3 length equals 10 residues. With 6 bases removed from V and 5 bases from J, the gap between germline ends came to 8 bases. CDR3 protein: CSAKEDEQYF. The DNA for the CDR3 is TGCAGTGCGAAAGAGGACGAGCAGTACTTC.

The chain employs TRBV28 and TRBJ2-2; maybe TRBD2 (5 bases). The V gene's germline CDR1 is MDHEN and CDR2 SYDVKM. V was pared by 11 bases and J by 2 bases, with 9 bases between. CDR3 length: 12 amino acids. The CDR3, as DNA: TGTGCCGGGAGCCAAAACACCGGGGAGCTGTTTTTT. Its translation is CAGSQNTGELFF. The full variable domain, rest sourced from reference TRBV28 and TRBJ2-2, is DVKVTQSSRYLVKRTGEKVFLECVQDMDHENMFWYRQDPGLGLRLIYFSYDVKMKEKGDIPEGYSVSREKKERFSLILESASTNQTSMYLCAGSQNTGELFFGEGSRLTVL.

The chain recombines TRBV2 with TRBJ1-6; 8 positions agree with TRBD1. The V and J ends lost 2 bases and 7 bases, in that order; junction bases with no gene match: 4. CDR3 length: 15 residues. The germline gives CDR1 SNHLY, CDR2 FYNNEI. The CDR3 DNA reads TGTGCCAGCAGTGAACAGGCAGGGGGCAATTCACCCCTCCACTTT. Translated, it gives CASSEQAGGNSPLHF. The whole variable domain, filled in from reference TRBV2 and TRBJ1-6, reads EPEVTQTPSHQVTQMGQEVILRCVPISNHLYFYWYRQILGQKVEFLVSFYNNEISEKSEIFDDQFSVERPDGSNFTLKIRSTKLEDSAMYFCASSEQAGGNSPLHFGNGTRLTVT.